These T cell receptor beta chains were read from a single sample in a study of blood T cell repertoires in COVID-19. Profiled with immunoSEQ multiplex PCR; TCRdb holds only in-frame clones, not every one. The sample lists approximately 150,000 clones, around 80% occurring once. The sequenced sample consisted of PBMCs or T cells enriched from blood (not recorded which). The source of these receptors is a man between 65 and 85 years old who had been exposed to COVID-19. CDR3s include the opening cysteine and the closing phenylalanine or tryptophan. Fields, in order: J gene, D gene, clone size, V gene, CDR3 DNA, CDR3 protein. The D gene is left open where the match is weak. For some rows the clone size is stated as once, few or many, or as a class when expanded; others skip it.

J: TRBJ1-2; D: NA; size: NA; V: TRBV2; DNA: TGTGCCAGCACCCCGGACAGCCCCCTTGGGGGCTACACCTTC; CDR3: CASTPDSPLGGYTF
J: TRBJ2-7; D: TRBD1; size: NA; V: TRBV2; DNA: TGTGCCAGCGGGCCGGGACAGACCTACTACGAGCAGTACTTC; CDR3: CASGPGQTYYEQYF
J: TRBJ1-2; D: NA; size: NA; V: TRBV25-1; DNA: TGTGCCAGCAGACCCGCGGGCTATGGCTACACCTTC; CDR3: CASRPAGYGYTF
J: TRBJ2-1; D: NA; size: NA; V: TRBV27; DNA: TGTGCCAGCAGTGTGGGGAGCTCCTACAATGAGCAGTTCTTC; CDR3: CASSVGSSYNEQFF
J: TRBJ1-6; D: NA; size: NA; V: TRBV7-3; DNA: TGTGCCAGCAGCTTAGTTACCGGGGGAGATTCACCCCTCCACTTT; CDR3: CASSLVTGGDSPLHF
J: TRBJ2-7; D: NA; size: NA; V: TRBV20-1; DNA: TGCAGTGCTAGTAGCCGTTCGGGGGCCTACGAGCAGTACTTC; CDR3: CSASSRSGAYEQYF
J: TRBJ1-2; D: NA; size: NA; V: TRBV19; DNA: TGTGCCAGTAGTATAGATCAGAGGCGGGTCCTTGGCTACACCTTC; CDR3: CASSIDQRRVLGYTF
J: TRBJ2-2; D: TRBD1; size: NA; V: TRBV19; DNA: TGTGCCAGTAGACGCCAAAGTCAGGGGGCCGGCGGGGAGCTGTTTTTT; CDR3: CASRRQSQGAGGELFF
J: TRBJ2-7; D: NA; size: NA; V: TRBV27; DNA: TGTGCCAGCAGTTTCTCGCGGGGCAGCTCCTACGAGCAGTACTTC; CDR3: CASSFSRGSSYEQYF
J: TRBJ2-1; D: NA; size: NA; V: TRBV19; DNA: TGTGCCAGTAGTGAAGGGGCCTATTTCATATACAATGAGCAGTTCTTC; CDR3: CASSEGAYFIYNEQFF
J: TRBJ2-7; D: TRBD2; size: NA; V: TRBV5-1; DNA: TGCGCCAGCAGCTGGGGACTAGCGGGGGACTACGAGCAGTACTTC; CDR3: CASSWGLAGDYEQYF
J: TRBJ2-1; D: NA; size: once; V: TRBV28; DNA: TGTGCCAGCAGTCTCAGCTCCTACAATGAGCAGTTCTTC; CDR3: CASSLSSYNEQFF
J: TRBJ2-1; D: NA; size: NA; V: TRBV19; DNA: TGTGCCAGTAGTCCTTCAGGGGCTACCTACAATGAGCAGTTCTTC; CDR3: CASSPSGATYNEQFF
J: TRBJ2-2; D: NA; size: NA; V: TRBV6-2/TRBV6-3; DNA: TGTGCCAGCAGACCTCTGGCGGTGAACACCGGGGAGCTGTTTTTT; CDR3: CASRPLAVNTGELFF
J: TRBJ2-4; D: NA; size: NA; V: TRBV19; DNA: TGTGCCAGTAGTACGGGGGGCGGAAACATTCAGTACTTC; CDR3: CASSTGGGNIQYF
J: TRBJ1-1; D: NA; size: NA; V: TRBV5-4; DNA: TGTGCCAGCCGGGGGGACACTGAAGCTTTCTTT; CDR3: CASRGDTEAFF
J: TRBJ1-5; D: NA; size: NA; V: TRBV11-2; DNA: TGTGCCAGCAGCTTAGAGGCAGGCAATCAGCCCCAGCATTTT; CDR3: CASSLEAGNQPQHF
J: TRBJ1-5; D: NA; size: NA; V: TRBV19; DNA: TGTGCCAGTAGTACTGGGGGCGGTCAGCCCCAGCATTTT; CDR3: CASSTGGGQPQHF
J: TRBJ1-4; D: NA; size: NA; V: TRBV18; DNA: TGTGCCAGCTCACCCTCCGCAACTAATGAAAAACTGTTTTTT; CDR3: CASSPSATNEKLFF
J: TRBJ1-1; D: NA; size: NA; V: TRBV19; DNA: TGTGCCAGTAGCCCCAGGGAGGGCCGGAACACTGAAGCTTTCTTT; CDR3: CASSPREGRNTEAFF
J: TRBJ2-1; D: TRBD2; size: NA; V: TRBV5-5; DNA: TGTGCCAGCAGCTCCGGGACTAGCGGGAAGGGTGAGCAGTTCTTC; CDR3: CASSSGTSGKGEQFF
J: TRBJ1-5; D: NA; size: NA; V: TRBV18; DNA: TGTGCCAGCTCACCAAGGGGCGGGACCACCAATCAGCCCCAGCATTTT; CDR3: CASSPRGGTTNQPQHF
J: TRBJ1-1; D: NA; size: NA; V: TRBV2; DNA: TGTGCCAGCAGGCAGGGTCTACCCCCCACTGAAGCTTTCTTT; CDR3: CASRQGLPPTEAFF
J: TRBJ2-7; D: TRBD2; size: NA; V: TRBV24-1; DNA: TGTGCCACCAGTGATTTGTGGGGGGGGGTTTCCTCCTACGAGCAGTACTTC; CDR3: CATSDLWGGVSSYEQYF
J: TRBJ1-1; D: NA; size: NA; V: TRBV15; DNA: TGTGCCACCAGCAGAGAGGCAGGGGCGAACACTGAAGCTTTCTTT; CDR3: CATSREAGANTEAFF
J: TRBJ1-2; D: NA; size: NA; V: TRBV6-2/TRBV6-3; DNA: TGTGCCAGCAGTTACTCCGCAGGGCGAACCTATGGCTACACCTTC; CDR3: CASSYSAGRTYGYTF
J: TRBJ1-2; D: TRBD1; size: NA; V: TRBV29-1; DNA: TGCAGCGTCGGTAGACCGGGACAGGGGAAGTATGGCTACACCTTC; CDR3: CSVGRPGQGKYGYTF
J: TRBJ1-2; D: NA; size: NA; V: TRBV29-1; DNA: TGCAGCGTTTACCGGGACACGGACTATGGCTACACCTTC; CDR3: CSVYRDTDYGYTF
J: TRBJ2-5; D: TRBD1; size: NA; V: TRBV5-4; DNA: TGTGCCAGCAGCTTGGGATCGGGACAGGGGAAAGTTGAGACCCAGTACTTC; CDR3: CASSLGSGQGKVETQYF
J: TRBJ1-5; D: NA; size: few; V: TRBV28; DNA: TGTGCCAGCCACAGCACGAATCAGCCCCAGCATTTT; CDR3: CASHSTNQPQHF
J: TRBJ2-1; D: TRBD2; size: NA; V: TRBV27; DNA: TGTGCCAGCAGTTTATGGAGCGGGGGGTACAATGAGCAGTTCTTC; CDR3: CASSLWSGGYNEQFF
J: TRBJ2-6; D: NA; size: NA; V: TRBV7-6; DNA: TGTGCCAGCAGCTCCAACCCTAGCTCTGGGGCCAACGTCCTGACTTTC; CDR3: CASSSNPSSGANVLTF
J: TRBJ1-1; D: NA; size: NA; V: TRBV28; DNA: TGTGCCAGCAGAACTGACGGACTGATCTACACTGAAGCTTTCTTT; CDR3: CASRTDGLIYTEAFF
J: TRBJ1-1; D: TRBD1; size: NA; V: TRBV29-1; DNA: TGCAGCGTTGGTGGGACAGGGGGCCTCGACACTGAAGCTTTCTTT; CDR3: CSVGGTGGLDTEAFF
J: TRBJ2-7; D: NA; size: few; V: TRBV12-3/TRBV12-4; DNA: TGTGCCAGCAGGCAGGGGTACTACGAGCAGTACTTC; CDR3: CASRQGYYEQYF
J: TRBJ1-1; D: NA; size: few; V: TRBV27; DNA: TGTGCCAGCCGTGATTCCGCGCTCACTGAAGCTTTCTTT; CDR3: CASRDSALTEAFF
J: TRBJ2-2; D: NA; size: few; V: TRBV5-4; DNA: TGTGCCAGCAGCTTCCCGGCCGGGGAGCTGTTTTTT; CDR3: CASSFPAGELFF
J: TRBJ1-1; D: NA; size: NA; V: TRBV29-1; DNA: TGCAGCGTTGACATTTGGCAGGGGTACACTGAAGCTTTCTTT; CDR3: CSVDIWQGYTEAFF
J: TRBJ1-5; D: NA; size: NA; V: TRBV4-3; DNA: TGCGCCAGCAGCCAAGTTTACAGAGGCAATCAGCCCCAGCATTTT; CDR3: CASSQVYRGNQPQHF
J: TRBJ1-3; D: TRBD1; size: NA; V: TRBV19; DNA: TGTGCCAGCCAGGGGGTTATCGGGTCTGGAAACACCATATATTTT; CDR3: CASQGVIGSGNTIYF
J: TRBJ1-5; D: NA; size: NA; V: TRBV18; DNA: TGTGCCAGCTCACCAGCGTTGGGGGGACAGCCCCAGCATTTT; CDR3: CASSPALGGQPQHF
J: TRBJ2-7; D: NA; size: once; V: TRBV1; DNA: TGCACCAGCAGCCACGGGGGACGTAGCCCCGGCTACTACGAGCAGTACTTC; CDR3: CTSSHGGRSPGYYEQYF
J: TRBJ1-1; D: TRBD1; size: NA; V: TRBV18; DNA: TGTGCCAGCTCACCTACAGGGGTAGGCACTGAAGCTTTCTTT; CDR3: CASSPTGVGTEAFF
J: TRBJ2-1; D: TRBD2; size: NA; V: TRBV19; DNA: TGTGCCAGTTTAGAGGTAGCGGGAGGGCCTTATGAGCAGTTCTTC; CDR3: CASLEVAGGPYEQFF
J: TRBJ2-1; D: NA; size: few; V: TRBV3-1/TRBV3-2; DNA: TGTGCCAGCAGCCACGAGGGAGGCTGGCCGGCGAATGAGCAGTTCTTC; CDR3: CASSHEGGWPANEQFF
J: TRBJ2-1; D: TRBD1; size: NA; V: TRBV7-3; DNA: TGTGCCAGCAGCTCACAGGGGGCGAGATACAATGAGCAGTTCTTC; CDR3: CASSSQGARYNEQFF
J: TRBJ1-3; D: NA; size: NA; V: TRBV15; DNA: TGTGCCACCAGCAGAAGGACAGCCTCTGGAAACACCATATATTTT; CDR3: CATSRRTASGNTIYF
J: TRBJ1-4; D: TRBD1; size: once; V: TRBV5-1; DNA: TGCGCCAGCAGCTTGGGACAGGGTGGTGAAAAACTGTTTTTT; CDR3: CASSLGQGGEKLFF
J: TRBJ1-6; D: NA; size: NA; V: TRBV2; DNA: TGTGCCAGCAGTGAAGGGACACCTGAAGGAATCCCCCTCCACTTT; CDR3: CASSEGTPEGIPLHF
J: TRBJ1-2; D: NA; size: NA; V: TRBV5-8; DNA: TGTGCCAGCAGCGACCAAACAGGGTTCTATGGCTACACCTTC; CDR3: CASSDQTGFYGYTF
J: TRBJ1-5; D: NA; size: NA; V: TRBV28; DNA: TGTGCCAGTAGGGGGGGCCAGCCCCAGCATTTT; CDR3: CASRGGQPQHF
J: TRBJ1-5; D: TRBD1; size: NA; V: TRBV19; DNA: TGTGCCAGTATGGTCGCAGGGGGCCCCCGACAGCCCCAGCATTTT; CDR3: CASMVAGGPRQPQHF
J: TRBJ1-2; D: NA; size: NA; V: TRBV9; DNA: TGTGCCAGCAGCGTAGACTGGCAACAGGGCTACACCTTC; CDR3: CASSVDWQQGYTF
J: TRBJ2-6; D: NA; size: NA; V: TRBV7-2; DNA: TGTGCCAGCAGCTCACCGGTCTCCACCTCTGGGGCCAACGTCCTGACTTTC; CDR3: CASSSPVSTSGANVLTF
J: TRBJ1-1; D: NA; size: NA; V: TRBV9; DNA: TGTGCCAGCAGCCAGGAGGGCACTGAAGCTTTCTTT; CDR3: CASSQEGTEAFF
J: TRBJ1-5; D: NA; size: NA; V: TRBV30; DNA: TGTGCCTGGAGTGGGACAGTTAGCAATCAGCCCCAGCATTTT; CDR3: CAWSGTVSNQPQHF
J: TRBJ2-6; D: NA; size: NA; V: TRBV11-2; DNA: TGTGCCAGCAGCCCCGTCGTCGGGACACTGGATTCTGGGGCCAACGTCCTGACTTTC; CDR3: CASSPVVGTLDSGANVLTF
J: TRBJ1-2; D: NA; size: NA; V: TRBV5-1; DNA: TGCGCCAGCAGCTTGGAGGCAGGGATGTTCTATGGCTACACCTTC; CDR3: CASSLEAGMFYGYTF
J: TRBJ1-2; D: NA; size: NA; V: TRBV6-2/TRBV6-3; DNA: TGTGCCAGCAGGCCTACAGTCTATGGCTACACCTTC; CDR3: CASRPTVYGYTF